Below, 27 T cell receptor beta chains from the same sample are listed, as sequenced in a study of T-cell reconstitution after alpha-beta-depleted transplantation in children. A TCRbeta library incorporating unique molecular identifiers was prepared. In TCRdb, the PCR reads were re-called with MiXCR into one record per CDR3 protein. The sample consists of about 540,000 distinct CDR3 sequences, 15% to 20% of them appearing once. Specimen: PBMCs from the stem cell graft donor, collected from the stem cell graft. The receptors originated from a human donor who donated a stem cell graft to a child with acute lymphoblastic leukemia.

CDR3 sequence: CASSPPLYQETQYF. CDR3 in DNA: TGTGCCAGCTCACCACCCCTGTACCAAGAGACCCAGTACTTC. V gene TRBV18 combines with J gene TRBJ2-5, with D unresolved. Trimming left V 0 bases short and J 0 bases short, with 5 bases between. CDR1 is KGHSH and CDR2 is LQKENI in the germline V gene. The CDR3 spans 14 residues.

This clonotype was seen a few times. The chain joins TRBV29-1 to TRBJ2-7, with D possibly being TRBD2 (5 bases). The CDR3 covers 12 residues. V was cut by 4 bases and J by 6 bases, with 13 bases left in between. Per germline, CDR1 SQVTM and CDR2 ANQGSEA. CDR3 nucleotides: TGCAGCGTTGTTGGGGATACTAGCGAGCAGTACTTC. The encoded protein is CSVVGDTSEQYF.

This clonotype was found a few times. The V call is TRBV18, the J call TRBJ2-5; D is ambiguous. Trimming stripped 3 bases from V and 2 bases from J, with 10 bases between. Germline CDR1 KGHSH, CDR2 LQKENI. CDR3 length: 14 residues. The CDR3 nucleotides are TGTGCCAGCTCACCGTTGGCGAGACAAGAGACCCAGTACTTC. This gives the protein CASSPLARQETQYF.

In its sample, this clonotype was seen a few times. The chain joins TRBV5-1 to TRBJ2-4; 8 nucleotides match TRBD1. Germline CDR1 is SGHRS and CDR2 is YFSETQ. V shed 5 bases and J 9 bases; nucleotides not matched to a gene: 25. The CDR3 sequence is 19 residues long. In DNA form, the CDR3 reads TGCGCCAGCAGGCCTCGGCCAGGCGACACAGGACAGGGTAGGGGCATTCAGTACTTC. It is translated as CASRPRPGDTGQGRGIQYF. Complete variable domain (other parts from reference TRBV5-1 and TRBJ2-4): KAGVTQTPRYLIKTRGQQVTLSCSPISGHRSVSWYQQTPGQGLQFLFEYFSETQRNKGNFPGRFSGRQFSNSRSEMNVSTLELGDSALYLCASRPRPGDTGQGRGIQYFGAGTRLSVL.

The chain carries TRBV9 and TRBJ2-1, with 10 bases that match TRBD2. Germline CDR1 reads SGDLS; CDR2 reads YYNGEE. V lost 4 bases to trimming and J lost 8 bases; unmatched junction nucleotides: 6. CDR3 length: 14 residues. CDR3 loop: CASSSSGSLYEQFF. CDR3 DNA sequence: TGTGCCAGCAGCTCTAGCGGGAGTTTGTATGAGCAGTTCTTC.

A few counts support this clonotype. CDR3: CASSVGGLAGSRSYEQYF. In DNA, the CDR3 is TGTGCCAGCAGCGTCGGGGGACTAGCGGGATCCCGCTCCTACGAGCAGTACTTC. The rearrangement uses TRBV9 and TRBJ2-7; TRBD2 matches 13 bases. V was clipped by 2 bases and J by 0 bases; unmatched bases: 8. Germline V gene data show CDR1 as SGDLS and CDR2 as YYNGEE. The CDR3 runs to 18 residues.

Turning to this clonotype: The junction and the germline gene differ at one end; a read error may be behind it. The gene calls are TRBV9 and TRBJ2-3; 8 bases are a match to TRBD1. Germline V CDR1 and CDR2: SGDLS, YYNGEE. The CDR3 spans 16 residues. The CDR3 spells CATSARSGQGTDTQYF. CDR3 in DNA: TGTGCCACCAGCGCTCGTTCCGGACAGGGTACAGATACGCAGTATTTT.

This clonotype was counted between two and nine times. V and J are TRBV3-1 and TRBJ2-4; D is possibly TRBD1 (5 bases). V shed 0 bases and J shed 0 bases, with 15 bases lying between them. The CDR3 is 18 amino acids. From germline, CDR1 is LGHDT and CDR2 YNNKEL (reference sequence). The CDR3 here is CASSQDPDIRIAKNIQYF. DNA for the CDR3: TGTGCCAGCAGCCAAGATCCGGACATCCGGATAGCCAAAAACATTCAGTACTTC.

This clonotype was counted a few times. The rearrangement joins TRBV10-3 to TRBJ2-3; 10 nucleotides align to TRBD2. The germline CDR1 and CDR2 sequences are ENHRY and SYGVKD. There are 15 residues in the CDR3. The V segment lost 6 bases and the J segment 0 bases; nucleotides outside the gene matches: 3. The CDR3 loop is CAISPSGSSTDTQYF. CDR3 bases: TGTGCCATCAGCCCTAGCGGGAGTAGCACAGATACGCAGTATTTT.

Only a few counts were recorded for this clonotype. The chain has TRBV5-1 and TRBJ2-3, with D unresolved. Germline lookup yields CDR1 SGHRS and CDR2 YFSETQ. The length of the CDR3 is 14 residues. V lost 1 base and J lost 4, with 10 bases in between. The CDR3 here is CASSLRIAADTQYF. The CDR3 DNA reads as TGCGCCAGCAGCTTGCGTATCGCGGCAGATACGCAGTATTTT. The complete variable domain, with remaining parts taken from reference TRBV5-1 and TRBJ2-3, reads KAGVTQTPRYLIKTRGQQVTLSCSPISGHRSVSWYQQTPGQGLQFLFEYFSETQRNKGNFPGRFSGRQFSNSRSEMNVSTLELGDSALYLCASSLRIAADTQYFGPGTRLTVL.

V gene TRBV7-9 combines with J gene TRBJ1-1; D is unclear. The CDR3 is 13 residues long. Trimming stripped 8 bases from V and 4 bases from J, with 14 bases between. Germline CDR1 reads SEHNR; CDR2 reads FQNEAQ (reference sequence). The CDR3 reads CASGFLGPTEAFF. The CDR3 nucleotides read TGTGCCAGCGGATTCCTAGGTCCCACTGAAGCTTTCTTT.

V gene TRBV19 combines with J gene TRBJ2-6; no definite D call. The CDR3 totals 15 residues. Per germline, CDR1 LNHDA and CDR2 SQIVND (reference sequence). The V gene lost 2 bases and the J gene lost 0 bases, with 5 bases spanning the gap. DNA for the CDR3: TGTGCCAGTAGTATACTGGGCTCTGGGGCCAACGTCCTGACTTTC. It specifies CASSILGSGANVLTF. The complete variable domain, with remaining parts taken from reference TRBV19 and TRBJ2-6, reads DGGITQSPKYLFRKEGQNVTLSCEQNLNHDAMYWYRQDPGQGLRLIYYSQIVNDFQKGDIAEGYSVSREKKESFPLTVTSAQKNPTAFYLCASSILGSGANVLTFGAGSRLTVL.

The V gene is TRBV20-1, the J gene TRBJ2-7, with TRBD2 identical over 8 bases. The length of the CDR3 is 14 residues. Losses at the gene ends were 7 bases for V and 2 bases for J; bases not matched to a gene: 10. Germline CDR1 reads DFQATT; CDR2 reads SNEGSKA (reference sequence). This CDR3 is CSVAKGTRAYEQYF. The CDR3 DNA sequence: TGCAGTGTAGCGAAGGGGACTAGGGCCTACGAGCAGTACTTC.

The chain's CDR3 is CASRETSGSEQFF. The DNA of the CDR3 is TGTGCCAGCAGGGAGACTAGCGGGTCTGAGCAGTTCTTC. The chain recombines TRBV12-3 or TRBV12-4 with TRBJ2-1, with 10 nucleotides matching TRBD2. J was trimmed by 9 bases and V by 6 bases; bases with no gene match: 5. CDR3 length equals 13 residues.

The chain is built from TRBV7-9 and TRBJ2-2; D is undetermined. V was cut by 3 bases and J by 6 bases, with 5 bases left in between. The CDR3 is 12 amino acids. Germline lookup yields CDR1 SEHNR and CDR2 FQNEAQ (reference sequence). CDR3 amino acids: CASSFGSGELFF. DNA of the CDR3: TGTGCCAGCAGCTTTGGCTCCGGGGAGCTGTTTTTT.

In its sample, this clonotype was seen a few times. The gene calls are TRBV4-1 and TRBJ2-1; TRBD2 matches 10 bases. CDR1 is MGHRA, CDR2 YSYEKL, per germline. V lost 2 bases to trimming and J lost 4 bases; unmatched junction nucleotides: 5. The CDR3 is 16 amino acids. CDR3 coding DNA: TGCGCCAGCAGCCAAAGAGGACTAGCGGATTACAATGAGCAGTTCTTC. Translation: CASSQRGLADYNEQFF.

This clonotype turned up a few times. The V gene is TRBV21-1, the J gene TRBJ2-7. TRBV21-1 is shown as a pseudogene. The CDR3 totals 9 residues. CDR3 DNA sequence: TGTGCCAACCATTACGAGCAGTACTTC. This translates into CANHYEQYF.

This clonotype was counted only a few times. V gene TRBV5-1 combines with J gene TRBJ2-2; 12 positions match TRBD2. The CDR3 is 18 residues long. In germline, CDR1 is SGHRS, CDR2 YFSETQ. Trimming removed 0 bases from V and 1 base from J; junction bases left unmatched: 4. CDR3 DNA sequence: TGCGCCAGCAGCTTGGGACTAGCGGGAGTGATGAACACCGGGGAGCTGTTTTTT. Protein sequence: CASSLGLAGVMNTGELFF. Based on the CDR3 plus reference TRBV5-1 and TRBJ2-2, the full variable domain is KAGVTQTPRYLIKTRGQQVTLSCSPISGHRSVSWYQQTPGQGLQFLFEYFSETQRNKGNFPGRFSGRQFSNSRSEMNVSTLELGDSALYLCASSLGLAGVMNTGELFFGEGSRLTVL.

The chain couples TRBV5-5 to TRBJ1-5; a weak D match, TRBD1 (6 bases). CDR1 SGHKS and CDR2 YYEKEE come from the germline V gene (reference sequence). The CDR3 is 18 amino acids. Between the trimmed V and J ends, which lost 4 bases and 5 bases, there was a span of 25 bases. CDR3 amino acids: CASSGPSGGRGLDQPQHF. CDR3 in DNA: TGTGCCAGCAGCGGGCCCTCGGGGGGGCGCGGGTTGGATCAGCCCCAGCATTTT.

This clonotype was counted ten times or more. The chain links TRBV5-6 to TRBJ2-4; D call uncertain. The CDR3 runs 13 residues. The germline V gene encodes CDR1 SGHDT and CDR2 YYEEEE. Deletions cut 7 bases from V and 4 bases from J, with 12 bases between. The CDR3 reads CASADARKNIQYF. The CDR3 bases are TGTGCCAGCGCAGACGCGAGGAAAAACATTCAGTACTTC.

This clonotype occurred a few times. The genes are TRBV7-9 and TRBJ1-1; D may be TRBD1 (5 bases). Germline CDR1 SEHNR, CDR2 FQNEAQ (reference sequence). The CDR3 length is 15 residues. V was trimmed by 0 bases and J by 3 bases, leaving 11 bases between them. Here the CDR3 DNA reads TGTGCCAGCAGCTTAGCCCAGGGAAGCTACACTGAAGCTTTCTTT. This gives the protein CASSLAQGSYTEAFF.

This clonotype has just a few counts. The rearrangement joins TRBV12-3 or TRBV12-4 to TRBJ1-3; D not certain. The CDR3 consists of 15 residues. V lost 3 bases and J 4 bases, leaving 13 bases between the germline ends. CDR3 sequence: CASSFLELRGNTIYF. DNA for the CDR3: TGTGCCAGCAGTTTTTTGGAGCTAAGGGGAAACACCATATATTTT.

There are a few counts of this clonotype. The chain's CDR3 is CASSLVGGGGELFF. As DNA, the CDR3 is TGTGCCAGCAGCTTAGTAGGAGGCGGCGGGGAGCTGTTTTTT. The chain uses TRBV7-9 and TRBJ2-2; weak D call: TRBD2 (5 bases). This CDR3 comprises 14 residues. The germline CDR1 and CDR2 sequences are SEHNR and FQNEAQ (reference sequence). V shed 1 base and J shed 7 bases, with 10 bases lying between them.

This clonotype was observed a handful of times. The chain combines TRBV9 with TRBJ2-4, with D unresolved. This CDR3 spans 13 amino acids. The V end lost 3 bases, the J end lost 6 bases, and 10 bases lay between the germline ends. Germline V gene lookup returns CDR1 SGDLS and CDR2 YYNGEE. Here the CDR3 reads CASSAGARNIQYF. The CDR3 DNA reads TGTGCCAGCAGCGCGGGCGCTAGAAACATTCAGTACTTC. The whole variable domain, remainder taken from reference TRBV9 and TRBJ2-4, is DSGVTQTPKHLITATGQRVTLRCSPRSGDLSVYWYQQSLDQGLQFLIQYYNGEERAKGNILERFSAQQFPDLHSELNLSSLELGDSALYFCASSAGARNIQYFGAGTRLSVL.

This clonotype has only a few counts. The J gene is TRBJ1-2, the V gene TRBV4-1; D perhaps matches TRBD1 (5 bases). V was cut by 7 bases and J by 2 bases, with 26 bases left in between. The V gene's germline CDR1 is MGHRA and CDR2 YSYEKL. This CDR3 comprises 18 residues. CDR3 residues: CASTPNRDGLMKNYGYTF. The CDR3 DNA reads as TGCGCCAGCACCCCCAACCGGGACGGCCTAATGAAAAACTATGGCTACACCTTC.

This clonotype was detected a few times. J is TRBJ2-7 and V is TRBV6-5; 12 bases match TRBD2. The CDR3 consists of 16 residues. The V gene end was trimmed by 0 bases and the J gene end by 1 base; junction bases not matched to a gene: 1. The germline V gene has CDR1 MNHEY and CDR2 SVGAGI. The CDR3 spells CASSYSGTSGSYEQYF. In DNA, the CDR3 is TGTGCCAGCAGTTACTCGGGGACTAGCGGGTCCTACGAGCAGTACTTC.

The chain links TRBV5-1 to TRBJ2-7; the match to TRBD2 covers 9 bases. Germline lookup yields CDR1 SGHRS and CDR2 YFSETQ. Unmatched junction bases numbered 6, after V lost 0 bases and J lost 2 bases. The CDR3 totals 16 residues. Here the CDR3 reads CASSLGGAGGAYEQYF. The CDR3 DNA follows: TGCGCCAGCAGCTTGGGTGGAGCGGGAGGCGCCTACGAGCAGTACTTC. The full variable domain, completed using reference TRBV5-1 and TRBJ2-7, is KAGVTQTPRYLIKTRGQQVTLSCSPISGHRSVSWYQQTPGQGLQFLFEYFSETQRNKGNFPGRFSGRQFSNSRSEMNVSTLELGDSALYLCASSLGGAGGAYEQYFGPGTRLTVT.